This TCR beta chain was profiled in a study of shared clonotypes between healthy human individuals. Repertoires were generated with immunoSEQ multiplex PCR, while TCRdb's copy carries only in-frame clones and drops some. Among over a million clones listed, 98% were seen once. V gave up 8 bases and J gave up 0 bases, with 19 bases separating them. CDR3 size: 17 residues. Germline V gene sequence: CDR1 SNHLY, CDR2 FYNNEI. The TCR was taken from a man aged 25 to 45 in good health. The chain is built from TRBV2 and TRBJ1-4; D possibly corresponds to TRBD1 (6 bases). The material sequenced was naive CD4+ T cells sorted from blood. Subset of the sample: CD45RA+ positively selected. CDR3 residues: CASGSGVLGSTNEKLFF. The CDR3 bases are TGTGCCAGCGGATCAGGGGTATTGGGATCAACTAATGAAAAACTGTTTTTT.